The next 5 T cell receptor beta chains were all read from a single sample in a study of long-term antiretroviral therapy in people with HIV. Version v3.0 of the immunoSEQ assay ran at survey level. Assay: immunoSEQ multiplex PCR; the TCRdb copy retains only in-frame clones and omits some. The sample lists roughly 3,500 clones, 70% to 90% seen once, with almost 4.5% in the top ten. The sequences come from unsorted PBMCs, collected 0.3 years after starting antiretroviral therapy. The receptors come from a woman aged 50 to 65 with HIV.

This rearrangement joins TRBV19 to TRBJ2-5; the match to TRBD2 covers 10 bases. The CDR3 sequence is 15 residues long. Germline CDR1 LNHDA, CDR2 SQIVND (reference sequence). V dropped 4 bases and J dropped 4; count of bases not matched to a gene: 6. The CDR3 bases are TGTGCCAGTAGTACGGGAGCGGGGGGGAGAGAGACCCAGTACTTC. It encodes CASSTGAGGRETQYF.

This clone was observed a few times. The chain carries TRBV2 and TRBJ2-7; D gene ambiguous. The CDR3 loop spans 15 amino acids. V shed 6 bases and J shed 3 bases, with 18 bases lying between them. Germline loops: CDR1 SNHLY, CDR2 FYNNEI. This CDR3 reads CASSIRHLSGYEQYF. The CDR3, as DNA: TGTGCCAGCAGCATTAGACATCTCTCGGGCTACGAGCAGTACTTC.

This chain joins TRBV6-5 and TRBJ1-3, with D possibly being TRBD1 (6 bases). CDR1 and CDR2 from the germline V gene are MNHEY and SVGAGI. This CDR3 region has 15 residues. V was clipped by 6 bases and J by 2 bases, with 14 bases between them. The CDR3 bases are TGTGCCAGCAGACCCGACAGGCACCCTGGAAACACCATATATTTT. It encodes CASRPDRHPGNTIYF.

This clone appeared a few times. Other DNA sequences of this sample code for an identical CDR3. The chain uses TRBV7-8 and TRBJ2-7; the match to TRBD1 covers 7 bases. The ends lost 5 bases at V and 3 bases at J; junction bases unmatched: 1. The CDR3 covers 12 residues. Germline V gene lookup returns CDR1 SGHVS and CDR2 FQNEAQ. The CDR3 DNA is TGTGCCAGCAGCCGACAGGGCTACGAGCAGTACTTC. It yields the protein CASSRQGYEQYF.

This clone was detected once. This sequence joins TRBV7-8 and TRBJ1-4; D is undetermined. The CDR3 runs 15 residues. Trimming stripped 5 bases from V and 7 bases from J, with 17 bases between. Germline V gene sequence: CDR1 SGHVS, CDR2 FQNEAQ. The DNA of the CDR3 is TGTGCCAGCAGCGCTGCCGGGAGTTGGAGTGAAAAACTGTTTTTT. Amino acids: CASSAAGSWSEKLFF.